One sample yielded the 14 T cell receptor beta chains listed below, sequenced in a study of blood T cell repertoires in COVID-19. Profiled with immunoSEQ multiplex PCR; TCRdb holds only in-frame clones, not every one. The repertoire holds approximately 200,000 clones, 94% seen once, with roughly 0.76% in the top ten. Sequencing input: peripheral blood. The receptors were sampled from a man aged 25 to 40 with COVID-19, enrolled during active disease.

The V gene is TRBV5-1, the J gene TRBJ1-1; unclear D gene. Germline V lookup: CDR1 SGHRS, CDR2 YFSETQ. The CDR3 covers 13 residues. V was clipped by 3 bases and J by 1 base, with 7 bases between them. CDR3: CASSYTANTEAFF. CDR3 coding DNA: TGCGCCAGCAGCTATACAGCGAACACTGAAGCTTTCTTT.

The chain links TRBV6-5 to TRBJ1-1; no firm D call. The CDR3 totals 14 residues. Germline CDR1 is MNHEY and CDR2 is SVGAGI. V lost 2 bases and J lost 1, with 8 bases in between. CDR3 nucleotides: TGTGCCAGCAGTTACACATCAGAGAACACTGAAGCTTTCTTT. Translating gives CASSYTSENTEAFF.

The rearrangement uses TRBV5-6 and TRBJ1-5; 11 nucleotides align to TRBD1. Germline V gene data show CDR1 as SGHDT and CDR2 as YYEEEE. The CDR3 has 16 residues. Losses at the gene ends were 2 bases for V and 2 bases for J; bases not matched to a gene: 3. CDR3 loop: CASSFRTGGGNQPQHF. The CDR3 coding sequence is TGTGCCAGCAGCTTCAGGACAGGGGGCGGCAATCAGCCCCAGCATTTT.

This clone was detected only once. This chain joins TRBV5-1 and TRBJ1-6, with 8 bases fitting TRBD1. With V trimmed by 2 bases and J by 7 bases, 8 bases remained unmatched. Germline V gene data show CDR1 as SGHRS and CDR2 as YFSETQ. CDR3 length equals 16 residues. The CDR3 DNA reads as TGCGCCAGCAGCTTTAGGACAGGGACGAAAAATTCACCCCTCCACTTT. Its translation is CASSFRTGTKNSPLHF.

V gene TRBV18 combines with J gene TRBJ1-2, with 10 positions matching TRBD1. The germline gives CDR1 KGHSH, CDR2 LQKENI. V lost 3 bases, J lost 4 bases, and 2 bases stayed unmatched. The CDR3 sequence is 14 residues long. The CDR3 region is CASSPRQGAYGYTF. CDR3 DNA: TGTGCCAGCTCACCGAGACAGGGGGCCTATGGCTACACCTTC. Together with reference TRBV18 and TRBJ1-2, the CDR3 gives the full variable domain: NAGVMQNPRHLVRRRGQEARLRCSPMKGHSHVYWYRQLPEEGLKFMVYLQKENIIDESGMPKERFSAEFPKEGPSILRIQQVVRGDSAAYFCASSPRQGAYGYTFGSGTRLTVV.

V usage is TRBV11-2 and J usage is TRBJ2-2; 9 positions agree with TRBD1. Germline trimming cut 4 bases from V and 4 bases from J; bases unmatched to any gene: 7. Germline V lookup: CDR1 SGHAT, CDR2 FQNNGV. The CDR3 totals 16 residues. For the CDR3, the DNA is TGTGCCAGCAGCTCAACCGGGACAGGGATCACCGGGGAGCTGTTTTTT. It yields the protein CASSSTGTGITGELFF.

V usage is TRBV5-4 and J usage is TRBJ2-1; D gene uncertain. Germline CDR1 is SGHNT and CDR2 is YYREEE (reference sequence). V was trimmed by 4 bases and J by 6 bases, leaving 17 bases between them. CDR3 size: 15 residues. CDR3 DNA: TGTGCCAGCAGCCGTGAGACGGGTAGATTCAATGAGCAGTTCTTC. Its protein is CASSRETGRFNEQFF.

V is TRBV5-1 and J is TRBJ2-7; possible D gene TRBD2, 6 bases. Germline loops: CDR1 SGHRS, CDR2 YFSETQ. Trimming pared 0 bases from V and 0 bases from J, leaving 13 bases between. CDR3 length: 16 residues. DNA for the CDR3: TGCGCCAGCAGCTTGGAGGGAGGTGGGCCCTCCTACGAGCAGTACTTC. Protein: CASSLEGGGPSYEQYF.

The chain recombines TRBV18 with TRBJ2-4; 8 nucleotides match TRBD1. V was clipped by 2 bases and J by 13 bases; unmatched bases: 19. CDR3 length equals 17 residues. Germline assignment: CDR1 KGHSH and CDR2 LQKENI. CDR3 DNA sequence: TGTGCCAGCTCACCAGCTAACGTCCAGGGGGCGCGGGGCCGCCAGTACTTC. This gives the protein CASSPANVQGARGRQYF.

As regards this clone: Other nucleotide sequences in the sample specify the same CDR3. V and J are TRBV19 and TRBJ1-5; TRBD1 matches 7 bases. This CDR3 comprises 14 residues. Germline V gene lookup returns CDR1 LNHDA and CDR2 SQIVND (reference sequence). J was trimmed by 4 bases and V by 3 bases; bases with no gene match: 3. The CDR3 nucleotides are TGTGCCAGTAGTATCCGGGACAGAAATCAGCCCCAGCATTTT. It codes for CASSIRDRNQPQHF. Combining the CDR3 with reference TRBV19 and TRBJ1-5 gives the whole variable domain DGGITQSPKYLFRKEGQNVTLSCEQNLNHDAMYWYRQDPGQGLRLIYYSQIVNDFQKGDIAEGYSVSREKKESFPLTVTSAQKNPTAFYLCASSIRDRNQPQHFGDGTRLSIL.

CDR3 sequence: CASSTAGGDNQPQHF. The CDR3 nucleotides are TGTGCCAGCAGTACGGCAGGGGGTGACAATCAGCCCCAGCATTTT. The chain recombines TRBV6-5 with TRBJ1-5; TRBD1 matches 7 bases. V shed 5 bases, J shed 3 bases, and the junction held 7 bases outside the gene matches. Germline values: CDR1 MNHEY, CDR2 SVGAGI. The CDR3 sequence is 15 residues long.

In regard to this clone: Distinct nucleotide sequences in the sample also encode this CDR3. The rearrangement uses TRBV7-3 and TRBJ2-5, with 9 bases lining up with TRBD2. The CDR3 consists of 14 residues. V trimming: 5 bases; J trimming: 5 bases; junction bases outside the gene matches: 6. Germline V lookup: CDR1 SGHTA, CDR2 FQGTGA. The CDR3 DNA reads TGTGCCAGCAGCCCCGGGACTAGCAGGGAGACCCAGTACTTC. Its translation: CASSPGTSRETQYF.

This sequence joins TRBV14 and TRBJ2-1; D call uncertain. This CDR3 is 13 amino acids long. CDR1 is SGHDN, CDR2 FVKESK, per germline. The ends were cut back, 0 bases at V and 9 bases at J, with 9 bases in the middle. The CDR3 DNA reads TGTGCCAGCAGCCAAGATCTAGTGGCTGAGCAGTTCTTC. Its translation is CASSQDLVAEQFF.

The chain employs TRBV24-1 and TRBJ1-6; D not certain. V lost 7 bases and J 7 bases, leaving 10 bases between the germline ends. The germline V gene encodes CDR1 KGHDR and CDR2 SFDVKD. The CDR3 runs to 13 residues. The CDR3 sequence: CATRNVGNSPLHF. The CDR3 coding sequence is TGTGCCACCAGAAATGTCGGGAATTCACCCCTCCACTTT.